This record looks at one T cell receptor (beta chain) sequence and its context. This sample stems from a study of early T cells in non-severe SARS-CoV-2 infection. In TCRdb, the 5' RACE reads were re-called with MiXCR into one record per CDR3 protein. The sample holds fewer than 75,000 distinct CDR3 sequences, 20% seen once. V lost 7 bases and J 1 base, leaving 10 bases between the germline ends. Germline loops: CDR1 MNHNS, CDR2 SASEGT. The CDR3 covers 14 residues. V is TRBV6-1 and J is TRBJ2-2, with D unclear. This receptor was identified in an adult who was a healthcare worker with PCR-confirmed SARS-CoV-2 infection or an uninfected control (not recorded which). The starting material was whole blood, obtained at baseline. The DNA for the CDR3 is TGTGCCAGCACCCGGACGCTGAACACCGGGGAGCTGTTTTTT. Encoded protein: CASTRTLNTGELFF.